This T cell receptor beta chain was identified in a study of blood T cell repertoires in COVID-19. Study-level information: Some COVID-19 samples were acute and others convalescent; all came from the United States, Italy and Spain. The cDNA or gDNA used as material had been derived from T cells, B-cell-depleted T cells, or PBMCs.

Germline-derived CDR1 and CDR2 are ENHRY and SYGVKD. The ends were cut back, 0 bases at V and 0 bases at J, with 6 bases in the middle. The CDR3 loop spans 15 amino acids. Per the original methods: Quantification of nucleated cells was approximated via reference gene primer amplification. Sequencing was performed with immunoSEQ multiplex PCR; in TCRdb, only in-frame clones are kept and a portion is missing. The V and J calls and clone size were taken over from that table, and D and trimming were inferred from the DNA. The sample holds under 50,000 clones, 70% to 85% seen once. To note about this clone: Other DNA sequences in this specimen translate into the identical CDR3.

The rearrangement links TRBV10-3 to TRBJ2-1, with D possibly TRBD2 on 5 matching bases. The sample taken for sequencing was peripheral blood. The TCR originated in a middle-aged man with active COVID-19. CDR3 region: CAISESRDSYNEQFF. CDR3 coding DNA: TGTGCCATCAGTGAGTCCCGGGACTCCTACAATGAGCAGTTCTTC.